This T cell receptor beta chain was profiled in a study of blood T cell repertoires in COVID-19. About the study: Samples of COVID-19 (acute and convalescent) were obtained from the United States, Italy and Spain. The analysed material was cDNA or gDNA that came from T cells, B-cell-depleted T cells, or PBMCs.

The J segment lost 4 bases and the V segment lost 3 bases, leaving 4 bases of the junction unmatched. The germline V gene has CDR1 DFQATT and CDR2 SNEGSKA (reference sequence). The CDR3 extends over 15 amino acids. Per the study methods: Nucleated cell number was recorded as an estimate derived from reference gene primer amplification. The method was immunoSEQ multiplex PCR; TCRdb's version includes in-frame clones alone and lacks a portion of them. Clone size and V and J calls were adopted from that table, with D and trimming inferred from the DNA. Among about 95,000 clones, under 90% were seen once, and the ten largest hold approximately 3.6%. This clone was counted a single time.

The TCR originated in a woman in her 70s with acute or convalescent COVID-19. J is TRBJ2-1 and V is TRBV20-1; TRBD2 agrees at 12 bases. The sample comprised peripheral blood. The CDR3 DNA reads as TGCAGTGCTAGTAGGCTAGCGGGAGGGTACAATGAGCAGTTCTTC. It specifies CSASRLAGGYNEQFF.